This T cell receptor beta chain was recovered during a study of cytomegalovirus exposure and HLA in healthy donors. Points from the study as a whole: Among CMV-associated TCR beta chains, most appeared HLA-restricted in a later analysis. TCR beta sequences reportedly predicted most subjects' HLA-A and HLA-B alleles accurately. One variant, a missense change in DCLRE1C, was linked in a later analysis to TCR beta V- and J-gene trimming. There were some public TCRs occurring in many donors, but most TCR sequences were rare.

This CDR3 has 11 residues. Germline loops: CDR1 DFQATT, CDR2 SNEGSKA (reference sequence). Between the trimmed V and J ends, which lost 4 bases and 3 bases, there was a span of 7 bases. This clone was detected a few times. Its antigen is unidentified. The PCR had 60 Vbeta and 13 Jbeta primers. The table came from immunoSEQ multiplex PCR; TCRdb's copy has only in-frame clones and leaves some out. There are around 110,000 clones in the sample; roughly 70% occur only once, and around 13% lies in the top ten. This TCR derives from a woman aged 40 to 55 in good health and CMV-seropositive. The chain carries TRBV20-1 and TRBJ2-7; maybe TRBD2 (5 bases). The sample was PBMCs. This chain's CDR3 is CSAIRDYEQYF. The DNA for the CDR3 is TGCAGTGCTATACGGGACTACGAGCAGTACTTC.